This T cell receptor beta chain was identified in a study of human T cells and chemical hapten exposure. Overall study: In the roughly 25-week study, patients were dosed weekly with diphenylcyclopropenone on the scalp throughout.

TCRdb reprocessed the RACE reads with MiXCR, giving one entry per CDR3 protein. This sample has 80,000 to 100,000 distinct CDR3 sequences, with about 9.3% found just once. Points from the study as a whole: With patch test score, the counts of PT1 expanded TCRs showed a positive correlation. Expanded TCRs showed more large CDR3 clusters than pre-sensitization or healthy control sets.

This clonotype occurred a few times. Its antigen is undetermined. Sample time point: patch test 2, 6 weeks after DPC sensitization. As to treatment: therapeutic diphenylcyclopropenone sensitization with weekly scalp DPC. The TCR was taken from a woman aged 40 to 55 with alopecia areata. Some clones in this sample may be carry-over from other donors' samples. The sequenced sample was whole blood, obtained in connection with sensitization to the hapten diphenylcyclopropenone (DPC).

The CDR3 sequence: CSVVLAGGKDEQFF. In DNA form, the CDR3 reads TGCAGCGTTGTTTTAGCGGGAGGAAAGGATGAGCAGTTCTTC. The rearrangement uses TRBV29-1 and TRBJ2-1, with 10 bases fitting TRBD2. This CDR3 has 14 amino acids. Germline V lookup: CDR1 SQVTM, CDR2 ANQGSEA. The ends lost 4 bases at V and 8 bases at J; junction bases unmatched: 8.